What follows describes a single T cell receptor beta chain. The sample originates from a study of blood T cell repertoires in COVID-19. Methods used by the authors: How many nucleated cells were present was estimated from reference gene primer amplification. This table comes from immunoSEQ multiplex PCR, and its TCRdb copy is limited to in-frame clones, with some not included. D and trimming were read from the DNA, whereas the V and J calls and clone size are those reported in that table. The data show 250,000 to 300,000 clones, around 90% seen once. The ends were cut back, 7 bases at V and 7 bases at J, with 16 bases in the middle. The germline V gene encodes CDR1 MGHRA and CDR2 YSYEKL. The CDR3 runs 13 residues.

The clonotype originates from a woman between 45 and 60 years old who had recovered from COVID-19. V is TRBV4-1 and J is TRBJ1-1; maybe TRBD1 (6 bases). The sequenced sample was peripheral blood. Written as DNA, the CDR3 is TGCGCCAGCACCCGGGACATTAGAGATGAAGCTTTCTTT. As protein: CASTRDIRDEAFF.